The clone carrying this TCR beta chain was observed a few times. These data originate in a study of T-cell reconstitution after alpha-beta-depleted transplantation in children. TCRbeta library preparation incorporated unique molecular identifiers. TCRdb re-derived calls from the PCR reads in MiXCR, one entry per CDR3 protein. The sample has hundreds of thousands of distinct CDR3 sequences; approximately 16% are singletons. The input for sequencing was PBMCs from the stem cell graft donor, taken from the stem cell graft. This clonotype was obtained from a human donor who donated a stem cell graft to a child with acute myeloid leukemia.

CDR3 DNA sequence: TGTGCCAGCAGCTTATGGGAGGGCGAGCAGTACGTC. As protein: CASSLWEGEQYV. The rearrangement uses TRBV7-9 and TRBJ2-7; 7 bases are shared with TRBD2. The CDR3 has 12 residues. Germline V CDR1 and CDR2: SEHNR, FQNEAQ (reference sequence). V dropped 2 bases and J dropped 6; count of bases not matched to a gene: 1.